This passage covers 30 T cell receptor beta chains from one sample sequenced in a study of blood T cells in healthy people across ages. Together with a sample-barcoded 5' primer, a J-beta primer mix was included in a second PCR lasting about 6 to 11 cycles. TCRdb reprocessed the 5' RACE reads via MiXCR and lists one record per CDR3 protein. Of some 1.5 million distinct CDR3 sequences listed, over 25% are singletons. Input material: blood. The source is a woman aged 25 to 45 in good health.

This clonotype was detected only a few times. One end of the junction is discordant with germline, which a read error may explain. The chain has TRBV7-6 and TRBJ2-4; tentatively, D is TRBD2 (6 bases). The tail of the sequence fits TRBJ2-7 better, so the J call may be wrong. CDR1 and CDR2 from the germline V gene are SGHVS and FNYEAQ. CDR3 length equals 13 residues. In DNA, the CDR3 is TGTGCCCGCAGCTTAGCGGCACCTTACGAGCAGTACTTC. This translates into CARSLAAPYEQYF.

The rearrangement links TRBV5-1 to TRBJ2-1; tentatively, D is TRBD1 or TRBD2 (6 bases each). The last part of the DNA fits TRBJ2-7 better; the J call may be wrong. This CDR3 is built from 16 residues. CDR1 and CDR2 (germline): SGHRS, YFSETQ. The CDR3, as DNA: TGCGCCAGCAGCTTGAGGGGGACTGACTCTTACAATGAGCAGTACTTC. Translated, it gives CASSLRGTDSYNEQYF.

V is TRBV6-1 and J is TRBJ2-3; 14 positions match TRBD2. Germline trimming cut 7 bases from V and 4 bases from J; bases unmatched to any gene: 7. CDR3 length: 16 amino acids. CDR1 and CDR2 (germline): MNHNS, SASEGT. CDR3 coding DNA: TGTGCCAGCACTCCGGGACTAGCGGGAGTATCAGATACGCAGTATTTT. This encodes CASTPGLAGVSDTQYF.

At least ten counts were recorded for this clonotype. The chain carries TRBV20-1 and TRBJ2-1; D perhaps matches TRBD2 (5 bases). CDR1 is DFQATT and CDR2 is SNEGSKA in the germline V gene (reference sequence). Trimming stripped 5 bases from V and 0 bases from J, with 11 bases between. CDR3 length equals 14 residues. This CDR3 reads CSAEGGLSYNEQFF. For the CDR3, the DNA is TGCAGTGCTGAGGGTGGTCTCTCCTACAATGAGCAGTTCTTC.

This clonotype has a handful of counts. The chain links TRBV3-1 to TRBJ2-5; TRBD1 might be the D (6 bases). This CDR3 has 14 amino acids. Germline-derived CDR1 and CDR2 are LGHDT and YNNKEL (reference sequence). V was pared by 2 bases and J by 6 bases, with 13 bases between. The CDR3 bases are TGTGCCAGCAGCCAACTATCAGGGGCAAAGACCCAGTACTTC. Translating it yields CASSQLSGAKTQYF.

This sequence joins TRBV10-2 and TRBJ1-5, with TRBD1 matching 7 bases. The germline gives CDR1 WSHSY, CDR2 SAAADI. The CDR3 runs to 13 residues. V trimming: 6 bases; J trimming: 5 bases; junction bases outside the gene matches: 4. CDR3 sequence reads: CASRSQGDQPQHF. The CDR3 DNA sequence: TGCGCCAGCAGGTCCCAGGGGGATCAGCCCCAGCATTTT.

This clonotype was detected only a few times. Here the CDR3 reads CASKSGSGNYGYTF. The CDR3 nucleotides are TGTGCCAGCAAATCGGGTAGTGGGAACTATGGCTACACCTTC. V is TRBV5-4 and J is TRBJ1-2; the D is unclear. V was shortened by 6 bases and J by 2 bases, with 14 bases between the two germline ends. The CDR3 covers 14 residues. The V gene's germline CDR1 is SGHNT and CDR2 YYREEE (reference sequence).

Comments on this clonotype: A much bigger clone sits one base away, suggesting this may be a read error. The chain carries TRBV12-3 or TRBV12-4 and TRBJ2-6; 8 bases match TRBD1. J gave up 4 bases and V 8 bases, and 7 bases lay outside the gene matches. CDR3 length equals 15 residues. The CDR3, as DNA: TGTGCCAGCGGGCTGACAGGGGCCGGGGCCAACGTCCTGACTTTC. This gives the protein CASGLTGAGANVLTF.

J is TRBJ2-1 and V is TRBV19; 14 bases are a match to TRBD2. With V trimmed by 5 bases and J by 6 bases, 6 bases remained unmatched. Germline-derived CDR1 and CDR2 are LNHDA and SQIVND (reference sequence). The CDR3 loop spans 16 amino acids. The CDR3 region is CASSGKGLAGVNEQFF. The DNA of the CDR3 is TGTGCCAGTAGTGGAAAGGGACTAGCGGGAGTCAATGAGCAGTTCTTC.

This clonotype has a count of ten or more. The chain carries TRBV28 and TRBJ2-1; 9 bases map to TRBD2. Germline V lookup: CDR1 MDHEN, CDR2 SYDVKM. The V segment lost 3 bases and the J segment 2 bases; nucleotides outside the gene matches: 2. CDR3 length: 15 amino acids. The CDR3 sequence is CASSFGGGAYNEQFF. The CDR3 coding sequence is TGTGCCAGCAGTTTCGGCGGGGGGGCCTACAATGAGCAGTTCTTC.

This clonotype was detected only a few times. This chain connects TRBV29-1 to TRBJ2-1; possibly TRBD2 for D (5 bases). The germline CDR1 and CDR2 sequences are SQVTM and ANQGSEA. Trimming left V 1 base short and J 1 base short, with 14 bases between. The CDR3 runs 16 residues. The DNA for the CDR3 is TGCAGCGTTGAAGGGGCTCGGGGTCTGTCCTACAATGAGCAGTTCTTC. This sequence encodes CSVEGARGLSYNEQFF.

This clonotype came up once. V and J are TRBV18 and TRBJ1-1, with D maybe TRBD1 (6 bases). Germline CDR1 and CDR2: KGHSH and LQKENI. The germline V and J ends were trimmed by 3 bases and 7 bases, with 9 bases remaining between them. The CDR3 has 12 amino acids. Here the CDR3 DNA reads TGTGCCAGCTCACCCGGACAGCTTGAAGCTTTCTTT. This gives the protein CASSPGQLEAFF.

This clonotype occurred a few times. V gene TRBV15 combines with J gene TRBJ1-2; D not resolved. There are 14 residues in the CDR3. Germline CDR1 and CDR2: LNHNV and YYDKDF (reference sequence). V dropped 0 bases and J dropped 4 bases, with 9 bases sitting between them. The CDR3 bases are TGTGCCACCAGCAGAGATAGGCCCAGCTATGGCTACACCTTC. Protein product: CATSRDRPSYGYTF. Full variable domain (outside the CDR3, taken from reference TRBV15 and TRBJ1-2): DAMVIQNPRYQVTQFGKPVTLSCSQTLNHNVMYWYQQKSSQAPKLLFHYYDKDFNNEADTPDNFQSRRPNTSFCFLDIRSPGLGDTAMYLCATSRDRPSYGYTFGSGTRLTVV.

The chain links TRBV2 to TRBJ1-5; weak D call: TRBD1 (5 bases). The CDR3 has 15 amino acids. Per the germline V gene, CDR1 is SNHLY and CDR2 is FYNNEI. V lost 4 bases and J lost 3, with 13 bases in between. The CDR3 DNA reads TGTGCCAGCAGTGTGGGCAGGGCGAACAATCAGCCCCAGCATTTT. Its protein is CASSVGRANNQPQHF.

This clonotype occurred a few times. The chain uses TRBV3-1 and TRBJ2-5, with a possible D match to TRBD2 (5 bases). Germline CDR1 LGHDT, CDR2 YNNKEL (reference sequence). CDR3 length: 11 residues. The V end lost 2 bases, the J end lost 11 bases, and 9 bases lay between the germline ends. CDR3 residues: CASSQTREQYF. In DNA, the CDR3 is TGTGCCAGCAGCCAAACAAGGGAGCAGTACTTC.

The rearrangement uses TRBV20-1 and TRBJ1-1; D unresolved. CDR3 size: 12 residues. Trimming cost V 0 bases and J 1 base, with 3 bases left between them. From germline, CDR1 is DFQATT and CDR2 SNEGSKA (reference sequence). CDR3 in amino acids: CSAREQNTEAFF. CDR3 bases: TGCAGTGCTAGAGAACAGAACACTGAAGCTTTCTTT.

In its sample, this clonotype was seen a few times. This chain uses TRBV6-1 with TRBJ1-5, with a weak D call TRBD1 (5 bases). The germline V and J ends were trimmed by 5 bases and 5 bases, with 13 bases remaining between them. CDR3 length: 14 residues. The germline CDR1 and CDR2 sequences are MNHNS and SASEGT. The CDR3 DNA follows: TGTGCCAGCAGTCCGTGGGGGGGATATCAGCCCCAGCATTTT. The encoded protein is CASSPWGGYQPQHF.

This clonotype was picked up many times. The chain combines TRBV29-1 with TRBJ1-5; 9 positions agree with TRBD1. The V segment lost 5 bases and the J segment 7 bases; nucleotides outside the gene matches: 6. The CDR3 is made up of 13 amino acids. CDR1 and CDR2 from the germline V gene are SQVTM and ANQGSEA. The CDR3 region has the DNA TGCAGCGTTTCACAGGGGGCAGGGCAGCCCCAGCATTTT. Translated, it gives CSVSQGAGQPQHF.

This sequence joins TRBV7-2 and TRBJ2-1; TRBD1 aligns across 9 bases. This CDR3 has 14 amino acids. V gave up 4 bases and J gave up 9 bases; unmatched junction bases: 7. Germline-derived CDR1 and CDR2 are SGHTA and FQGNSA. The CDR3 region has the DNA TGTGCCAGCAGCTCACGGGGACAGGGAAGTGAGCAGTTCTTC. This encodes CASSSRGQGSEQFF.

This chain uses TRBV24-1 with TRBJ2-5; no reliable D call. Trimming stripped 4 bases from V and 4 bases from J, with 9 bases between. The V gene's germline CDR1 is KGHDR and CDR2 SFDVKD. This CDR3 is built from 13 residues. The CDR3 spells CATSDQAPETQYF. The CDR3 coding sequence is TGTGCCACCAGTGACCAAGCCCCAGAGACCCAGTACTTC.

In the case of this clonotype: One end of the junction fails to match germline, which may point to a read error. V gene TRBV24-1 combines with J gene TRBJ2-3, with a weak D call TRBD2 (5 bases). The CDR3 has 14 amino acids. The germline CDR1 and CDR2 sequences are KGHDR and SFDVKD. The CDR3, as DNA: TGTGCCACCAGTGGGTCGGGATCCACAGATACGCGGTATTTT. Translation: CATSGSGSTDTRYF.

The rearrangement links TRBV11-2 to TRBJ2-7, with D perhaps being TRBD1 or TRBD2 (7 bases each). Germline-derived CDR1 and CDR2 are SGHAT and FQNNGV. Trimming removed 2 bases at V and 3 bases at J, with 14 bases between. The length of the CDR3 is 15 residues. This CDR3 reads CASSLFGRGGYEQYF. Here the CDR3 DNA reads TGTGCCAGCAGCTTATTCGGCAGGGGGGGCTACGAGCAGTACTTC.

V usage is TRBV7-9 and J usage is TRBJ2-7; D possibly uses TRBD1 or TRBD2 (5 bases each). The ends were cut back, 3 bases at V and 12 bases at J, with 18 bases in the middle. Per the germline V gene, CDR1 is SEHNR and CDR2 is FQNEAQ (reference sequence). This CDR3 spans 13 amino acids. The CDR3 DNA sequence: TGTGCCAGCAGCTTGGGTTCCGGTAGGGGAGCGTACTTC. Protein product: CASSLGSGRGAYF.

The rearrangement joins TRBV7-9 to TRBJ2-1; D may be TRBD2 (5 bases). CDR3 size: 14 residues. The germline V gene encodes CDR1 SEHNR and CDR2 FQNEAQ (reference sequence). Trimming pared 3 bases from V and 8 bases from J, leaving 14 bases between. The CDR3 nucleotides read TGTGCCAGCAGCTTGAGTCACCAGGAGGATGAGCAGTTCTTC. This translates into CASSLSHQEDEQFF.

The rearrangement uses TRBV7-9 and TRBJ2-1, with TRBD2 matching over 9 bases. From germline, CDR1 is SEHNR and CDR2 FQNEAQ (reference sequence). The trim removed 6 bases at V and 9 bases at J, leaving 12 bases unmatched. CDR3 length equals 15 residues. CDR3 loop: CASRNVAGAAGEQFF. The CDR3, as DNA: TGTGCCAGCAGGAACGTAGCGGGGGCGGCGGGTGAGCAGTTCTTC.

This clonotype was recorded at least ten times. This sequence joins TRBV7-9 and TRBJ2-5; D is perhaps TRBD2 (5 bases). The V and J ends lost 5 bases and 3 bases respectively, with 13 bases between them. The CDR3 is made up of 14 amino acids. Looked up from germline, CDR1 is SEHNR and CDR2 is FQNEAQ (reference sequence). The CDR3, as DNA: TGTGCCAGCAGCCTTCGGGGAATGGAAGAGACCCAGTACTTC. It specifies CASSLRGMEETQYF.

This clonotype has just a few counts. The chain joins TRBV28 to TRBJ1-5; D is undetermined. V dropped 6 bases and J dropped 3 bases, with 9 bases sitting between them. Germline V gives CDR1 MDHEN, CDR2 SYDVKM. The CDR3 is 13 amino acids. The CDR3 DNA follows: TGTGCCAGCAGCAACAGCCTCAATCAGCCCCAGCATTTT. Its translation: CASSNSLNQPQHF.

Only a few counts were recorded for this clonotype. Mismatch with germline at one junction end may stem from a read error. The CDR3 sequence is CASRRSGASTNTQYF. The CDR3 DNA sequence: TGTGCCAGCAGGCGGAGCGGGGCTAGCACAAATACGCAGTATTTT. This rearrangement joins TRBV5-4 to TRBJ2-3; 7 nucleotides match TRBD2. Germline V gene data show CDR1 as SGHNT and CDR2 as YYREEE (reference sequence). This CDR3 is 15 amino acids long.

This clonotype was observed a few times. The chain recombines TRBV3-1 with TRBJ2-6; TRBD1 agrees at 8 bases. Germline CDR1 is LGHDT and CDR2 is YNNKEL (reference sequence). The CDR3 has 16 amino acids. V trimming: 1 base; J trimming: 4 bases; junction bases outside the gene matches: 3. CDR3 loop: CASSQVQGAGANVLTF. The CDR3, as DNA: TGTGCCAGCAGCCAAGTTCAGGGGGCCGGGGCCAACGTCCTGACTTTC.

Ten or more counts support this clonotype. The J gene is TRBJ2-7, the V gene TRBV12-3 or TRBV12-4, with D hard to call. The V end was cut by 5 bases, the J end by 3 bases, with 11 bases between. This CDR3 is 13 amino acids long. CDR3 nucleotides: TGTGCCAGCAGTAAAGGTCAGATCTACGAGCAGTACTTC. This sequence encodes CASSKGQIYEQYF.